The T cell receptor beta chain under discussion was sequenced for a study of cytomegalovirus exposure and HLA in healthy donors. Regarding the study as a whole: Testing in vitro showed three CMV-associated chains specific for CMV antigens.

PCR primers comprised 60 Vbeta and 13 Jbeta primers. Clones were sequenced by immunoSEQ multiplex PCR, and TCRdb holds only the in-frame ones, with some missing. The sample lists tens of thousands of clones, 78% seen once, with approximately 4.2% in the top ten. This clone showed up just once. Its specificity is not known. The germline V gene encodes CDR1 LNHDA and CDR2 SQIVND (reference sequence). The CDR3 is made up of 14 amino acids. Trimming cost V 6 bases and J 0 bases; bases outside gene matches: 3. Each donor was healthy, and each was a bone marrow donor. This chain links TRBV19 with TRBJ2-3; 7 bases align to TRBD2. This sequence originates from a woman aged 40 to 55 in good health and CMV-seropositive. The sample taken for sequencing was PBMCs. The CDR3 reads CASRLRESTDTQYF. In DNA, the CDR3 is TGTGCCAGTAGACTGCGGGAGAGCACAGATACGCAGTATTTT.